One sample yielded the 6 T cell receptor beta chains listed below, sequenced in a study of shared clonotypes between healthy human individuals. The table came from immunoSEQ multiplex PCR; TCRdb's copy has only in-frame clones and leaves some out. The sample carries about 1.1 million clones, about four fifths recorded once. The sequenced material came from memory CD4+ T cells from PBMCs. Documented subset: CD45RA-negative fraction. Receptors originate from a man between 18 and 35 years old in good health. Some clones in this sample may be carry-over from other donors' samples.

The chain joins TRBV27 to TRBJ2-6; maybe TRBD2 (6 bases). Trimming left V 5 bases short and J 0 bases short, with 14 bases between. The CDR3 is 17 residues long. The V gene's germline CDR1 is MNHEY and CDR2 SMNVEV (reference sequence). CDR3 sequence reads: CASSPHRGISGANVLTF. The DNA for the CDR3 is TGTGCCAGCAGTCCCCACCGGGGGATCTCTGGGGCCAACGTCCTGACTTTC.

The gene calls are TRBV6-7 and TRBJ1-4; D is perhaps TRBD1 (5 bases). TRBV6-7 is given ORF status, its function remaining uncertain. V was clipped by 6 bases and J by 0 bases, with 11 bases between them. This CDR3 has 15 residues. The CDR3 sequence is CASRLLRATNEKLFF. For the CDR3, the DNA is TGTGCCAGCAGATTACTCAGGGCAACTAATGAAAAACTGTTTTTT.

On this clone: At one boundary the junction diverges from the germline segment, which might be a read error. V gene TRBV6-6 combines with J gene TRBJ2-7, with D perhaps TRBD1 (5 bases). From germline, CDR1 is MNHNY and CDR2 SVGAGI (reference sequence). CDR3 size: 11 residues. CDR3 region: CASGYGAGKYF. In nucleotides, the CDR3 is TGTGCCAGCGGTTACGGAGCAGGGAAGTACTTC.

The chain joins TRBV28 to TRBJ2-7; D unresolved. Germline assignment: CDR1 MDHEN and CDR2 SYDVKM. The CDR3 runs 13 residues. The CDR3 loop reads CALAPSSSYEQYF. Written as DNA, the CDR3 is TGTGCATTGGCCCCATCGAGCTCCTACGAGCAGTACTTC.

The chain has TRBV27 and TRBJ2-1; D not certain. V was cut by 6 bases and J by 3 bases, with 12 bases left in between. Looked up from germline, CDR1 is MNHEY and CDR2 is SMNVEV (reference sequence). The CDR3 extends over 14 amino acids. The CDR3 DNA follows: TGTGCCAGCAGACTGATCCACCGCTACAATGAGCAGTTCTTC. It codes for CASRLIHRYNEQFF.

V gene TRBV6-1 combines with J gene TRBJ2-1; 9 nucleotides agree with TRBD1. The V segment lost 3 bases and the J segment 6 bases; nucleotides outside the gene matches: 6. The CDR3 has 15 residues. CDR1 and CDR2 from the germline V gene are MNHNS and SASEGT. The CDR3 DNA is TGTGCCAGCAGTGACAGGGACAGGGATCCCAATGAGCAGTTCTTC. The encoded protein is CASSDRDRDPNEQFF.